In its sample, the clone carrying this T cell receptor (beta chain) was seen a few times. The data derive from a study of blood T cells in healthy people across ages. A sample-barcoded 5' primer and a J-beta primer mix were used in a second PCR of about 7 to 12 cycles. TCRdb re-analysed the 5' RACE reads in MiXCR, keeping a single row per CDR3 protein. This sample has more than 750,000 distinct CDR3 sequences, with almost 30% found just once. The CDR3 sequence is 16 residues long. V lost 0 bases and J 0 bases, leaving 10 bases between the germline ends. Germline CDR1 is LNHNV and CDR2 is YYDKDF (reference sequence). This sample also appeared in a second study, on T cells of mothers and their children.

Input material: blood. The clonotype was recovered from a woman aged 40 to 50 in good health. This chain connects TRBV15 to TRBJ2-3, with D perhaps matching TRBD2 (5 bases). The CDR3 protein is CATSRDWGASTDTQYF. The CDR3 DNA sequence: TGTGCCACCAGCAGAGACTGGGGAGCTAGCACAGATACGCAGTATTTT.